This T cell receptor beta chain was captured by sequencing in a study of graft-versus-host responses after intestinal transplantation. The V and J ends lost 0 bases and 2 bases respectively, with 13 bases between them. Per the germline V gene, CDR1 is SGHRS and CDR2 is YFSETQ. The CDR3 loop spans 16 amino acids. The data were produced by immunoSEQ multiplex PCR, yet TCRdb's version contains in-frame clones alone and is incomplete. The table records some 77,000 clones, around 92% of them present only once. Broader study findings: Some GvH clones appeared in ileal mucosa or blood before recipient bone marrow. Early after transplant, HvG declines were associated with peak levels of circulating GvH clones.

A note on this clone: As yet, its antigen is unknown.

The clonotype originates from a human patient who received an intestinal transplant, so some T cells may come from the graft donor. The V and J genes are TRBV5-1 and TRBJ2-3; no clear D gene. Sequenced material: PBMCs, taken 98 days after intestinal transplantation. The CDR3 region is CASSLASVRATDTQYF. The CDR3 coding sequence is TGCGCCAGCAGCTTGGCCTCCGTTAGGGCCACAGATACGCAGTATTTT.